This T cell receptor (beta chain) comes out of a study of T-cell reconstitution after alpha-beta-depleted transplantation in children. Library preparation (for TCRbeta) was performed with unique molecular identifiers. Each CDR3 protein is one row after TCRdb ran MiXCR on the PCR reads. Among approximately 400,000 distinct CDR3 sequences listed, approximately 10% were seen once. This CDR3 contains 17 residues. CDR1 LGHDT and CDR2 YNNKEL come from the germline V gene (reference sequence). V was clipped by 1 base and J by 1 base, with 14 bases between them. The sample here was PBMCs from the stem cell graft donor, taken from the stem cell graft. The sequence was collected from a human donor who donated a stem cell graft to a child with acute myeloid leukemia. This chain links TRBV3-1 with TRBJ2-1; a possible D gene is TRBD1 (5 bases). The CDR3 sequence is CASSQALGESSYNEQFF. The CDR3 DNA reads as TGTGCCAGCAGCCAAGCATTAGGGGAAAGTTCCTACAATGAGCAGTTCTTC.